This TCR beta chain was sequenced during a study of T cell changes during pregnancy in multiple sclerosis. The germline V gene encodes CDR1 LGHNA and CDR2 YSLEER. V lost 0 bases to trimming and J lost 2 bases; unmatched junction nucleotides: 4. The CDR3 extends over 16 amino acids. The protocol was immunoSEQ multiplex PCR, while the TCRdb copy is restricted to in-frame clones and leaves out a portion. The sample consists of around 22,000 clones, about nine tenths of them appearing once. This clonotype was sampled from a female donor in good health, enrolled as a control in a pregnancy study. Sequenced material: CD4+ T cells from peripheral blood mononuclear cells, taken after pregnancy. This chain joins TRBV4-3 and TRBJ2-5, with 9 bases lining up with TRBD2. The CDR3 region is CASSQDRLAVQETQYF. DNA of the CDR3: TGCGCCAGCAGCCAAGATAGACTAGCGGTTCAAGAGACCCAGTACTTC.